This TCR beta chain emerged from a study of Graves' ophthalmopathy and Graves' hyperthyroidism. This clonotype was counted at least ten times. Scientists amplified the TCR beta CDR3 regions from RNA transcripts. First-round RT-PCR with HTBI primers preceded a second-round multiplex PCR. TCRdb re-analysed the multiplex PCR reads in MiXCR, keeping a single row per CDR3 protein. The sample shows roughly 700,000 distinct CDR3 sequences, roughly two fifths of them seen only once. Germline loops: CDR1 SGHVS, CDR2 FQNEAQ. This CDR3 has 14 residues. V lost 0 bases and J lost 5, with 10 bases in between. Sequencing used peripheral blood. The chain carries TRBV7-8 and TRBJ2-5, with D possibly being TRBD2 (6 bases). The clonotype was recovered from an adult man with Graves' ophthalmopathy. This chain's CDR3 is CASSLAWRGETQYF. CDR3 in DNA: TGTGCCAGCAGCTTAGCGTGGCGGGGCGAGACCCAGTACTTC.